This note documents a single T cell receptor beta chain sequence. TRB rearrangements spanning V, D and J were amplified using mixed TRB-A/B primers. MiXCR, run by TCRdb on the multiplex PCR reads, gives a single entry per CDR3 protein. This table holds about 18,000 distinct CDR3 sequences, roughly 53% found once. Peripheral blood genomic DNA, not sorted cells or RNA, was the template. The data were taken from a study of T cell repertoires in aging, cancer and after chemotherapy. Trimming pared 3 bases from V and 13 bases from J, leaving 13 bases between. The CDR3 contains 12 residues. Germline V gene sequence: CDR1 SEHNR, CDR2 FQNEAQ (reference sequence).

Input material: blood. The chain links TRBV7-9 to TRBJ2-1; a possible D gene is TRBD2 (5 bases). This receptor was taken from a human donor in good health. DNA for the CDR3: TGTGCCAGCAGCTTTGATGCTAGCTTACAGTTCTTC. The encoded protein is CASSFDASLQFF.